Given below is one T cell receptor (beta chain) in context. Its antigen is unknown. The sample originates from a study of beta chain features in type 1 diabetes. The CDR3 sequence is 14 residues long. The germline V gene has CDR1 SGHTA and CDR2 FQGNSA. V shed 0 bases and J shed 5 bases, with 8 bases lying between them. Notes on the study in general: In all four CD4+ subsets, TCRB CDR3 length was significantly, moderately reduced in type 1 diabetes.

The investigators reverse transcribed all of the isolated RNA, so they sequenced expressed TCRB transcripts. The table came from immunoSEQ multiplex PCR; TCRdb's copy has only in-frame clones and leaves some out. Of 310,000 or so clones detected, 9.3% appear once; the ten largest clones hold 1%. The chain has TRBV7-2 and TRBJ2-1; D possibly corresponds to TRBD2 (5 bases). The sequence derives from a man under 40 with type 1 diabetes. Sequencing was carried out using central memory CD4+ T cells from blood. The CDR3 is CASSLAVRDNEQFF. CDR3 sequence (DNA): TGTGCCAGCAGCTTAGCTGTGCGGGACAATGAGCAGTTCTTC.